This T cell receptor (beta chain) was captured in a study of blood T cell repertoires in COVID-19. Study information: Specimens from acute and convalescent COVID-19 originated in the United States, Italy and Spain. PBMCs, B-cell-depleted T cells, or T cells were the source of the cDNA or gDNA that made up the material.

As handled by the study authors: Amplification of reference gene primers was used by the study to estimate nucleated cell counts. Using immunoSEQ multiplex PCR, the repertoire was profiled, and TCRdb retains in-frame clones only, with some absent. D and trimming come from the DNA, and the V and J calls and clone size come from that table. Of tens of thousands of clones detected, approximately 84% appear once; the ten largest clones hold 3.5% to 4.5%. Trimming stripped 1 base from V and 8 bases from J, with 14 bases between. Germline-derived CDR1 and CDR2 are SGHVS and FQNEAQ. CDR3 length: 14 amino acids.

This sequence originates from a man between 60 and 70 years old with acute or convalescent COVID-19. The chain uses TRBV7-8 and TRBJ1-2; no reliable D call. The sequenced sample consisted of peripheral blood. The CDR3 here is CASSLVSSGRGYTF. The CDR3 DNA follows: TGTGCCAGCAGCTTAGTCAGCTCGGGGAGAGGCTACACCTTC.